The 14 T cell receptor beta chains below were found in one sample sequenced in a study of shared clonotypes between healthy human individuals. Only in-frame clones appear in the TCRdb table, and some are missing; sequencing was by immunoSEQ multiplex PCR. The data show 1.4 million or so clones, 97% to 99% seen once. Sample: naive CD4+ T cells sorted from blood. Noted subset: CD45RA+ positively selected. Receptors originate from a man aged 25 to 40 in good health.

The chain recombines TRBV28 with TRBJ1-5; D is unclear. Germline values: CDR1 MDHEN, CDR2 SYDVKM. With 6 bases removed from V and 6 bases from J, the gap between germline ends came to 12 bases. The CDR3 contains 13 residues. The CDR3 DNA sequence: TGTGCCAGCAGGCGGACGAGTTCTCAGCCCCAGCATTTT. Its protein product is CASRRTSSQPQHF.

The V and J genes are TRBV5-1 and TRBJ2-3; 10 nucleotides line up with TRBD2. The J segment lost 1 base and the V segment lost 0 bases, leaving 8 bases of the junction unmatched. Germline lookup yields CDR1 SGHRS and CDR2 YFSETQ. The CDR3 is made up of 18 amino acids. The CDR3 sequence: CASSLASSGSTGTDTQYF. The DNA for the CDR3 is TGCGCCAGCAGCTTGGCCTCTAGCGGGAGTACCGGCACAGATACGCAGTATTTT.

This rearrangement joins TRBV7-2 to TRBJ2-2; 9 bases map to TRBD2. Trimming removed 5 bases from V and 8 bases from J; junction bases left unmatched: 12. Germline V gene data show CDR1 as SGHTA and CDR2 as FQGNSA. The CDR3 runs to 16 residues. The chain's CDR3 is CASSIRTGTSRGELFF. The CDR3, as DNA: TGTGCCAGCAGCATAAGGACCGGGACTAGCCGGGGGGAGCTGTTTTTT.

The CDR3 nucleotides read TGTGCCAGCAGCTCCACAGGGTTTTCCTACAATGAGCAGTTCTTC. This translates into CASSSTGFSYNEQFF. The chain has TRBV5-6 and TRBJ2-1; D is possibly TRBD1 (6 bases). The CDR3 contains 15 residues. The V end was cut by 3 bases, the J end by 1 base, with 11 bases between. Germline values: CDR1 SGHDT, CDR2 YYEEEE.

J is TRBJ1-1 and V is TRBV9; TRBD1 agrees at 7 bases. V shed 4 bases, J shed 4 bases, and the junction held 10 bases outside the gene matches. CDR3 length: 15 amino acids. Germline assignment: CDR1 SGDLS and CDR2 YYNGEE. CDR3 bases: TGTGCCAGCAGCATGACAGGGATGAGTGGCACTGAAGCTTTCTTT. The encoded protein is CASSMTGMSGTEAFF.

In its sample, this clone was seen once. The chain carries TRBV2 and TRBJ2-1; D uncertain. Germline V gene lookup returns CDR1 SNHLY and CDR2 FYNNEI. V was cut by 2 bases and J by 11 bases, with 13 bases left in between. The CDR3 totals 13 residues. Here the CDR3 DNA reads TGTGCCAGCAGTGAACTTGAGTGGTTTAAGCAGTTCTTC. Translated: CASSELEWFKQFF.

The chain combines TRBV11-2 with TRBJ2-3, with TRBD2 matching 11 bases. The V gene's germline CDR1 is SGHAT and CDR2 FQNNGV. CDR3 length: 18 amino acids. V was clipped by 0 bases and J by 6 bases; unmatched bases: 11. CDR3 amino acids: CASSLDYGLAGFSDTQYF. The CDR3 DNA is TGTGCCAGCAGCTTAGATTATGGACTAGCGGGTTTTTCGGATACGCAGTATTTT.

V usage is TRBV18 and J usage is TRBJ1-5; 8 bases fit TRBD1. The CDR3 has 15 residues. The germline CDR1 and CDR2 sequences are KGHSH and LQKENI. Losses at the gene ends were 3 bases for V and 7 bases for J; bases not matched to a gene: 8. Here the CDR3 DNA reads TGTGCCAGCTCACCCCAGACAGGGGCGAGGCAGCCCCAGCATTTT. This gives the protein CASSPQTGARQPQHF. The variable domain in full, completed from reference TRBV18 and TRBJ1-5, reads NAGVMQNPRHLVRRRGQEARLRCSPMKGHSHVYWYRQLPEEGLKFMVYLQKENIIDESGMPKERFSAEFPKEGPSILRIQQVVRGDSAAYFCASSPQTGARQPQHFGDGTRLSIL.

The chain combines TRBV29-1 with TRBJ1-1, with D possibly being TRBD1 (5 bases). The germline V and J ends were trimmed by 4 bases and 3 bases, with 15 bases remaining between them. Looked up from germline, CDR1 is SQVTM and CDR2 is ANQGSEA. The CDR3 covers 14 residues. CDR3 nucleotide sequence: TGCAGCGTTGCGACAATCGGGGGAGACACTGAAGCTTTCTTT. This encodes CSVATIGGDTEAFF.

This rearrangement joins TRBV4-3 to TRBJ2-7; 10 bases are shared with TRBD1. V lost 4 bases to trimming and J lost 2 bases; unmatched junction nucleotides: 8. The CDR3 consists of 16 residues. The germline V gene encodes CDR1 LGHNA and CDR2 YSLEER. CDR3: CASSRQGQGTAYEQYF. The CDR3, as DNA: TGCGCCAGCAGCCGTCAGGGACAGGGGACGGCCTACGAGCAGTACTTC.

This clone was seen once. V gene TRBV6-5 combines with J gene TRBJ2-3; D unclear. The CDR3 runs 13 residues. V was clipped by 4 bases and J by 4 bases, with 9 bases between them. In germline, CDR1 is MNHEY, CDR2 SVGAGI. CDR3 amino acids: CASSLVGADTQYF. In DNA, the CDR3 is TGTGCCAGCAGTTTGGTAGGTGCAGATACGCAGTATTTT.

This rearrangement joins TRBV11-3 to TRBJ2-4; a weak D match, TRBD2 (5 bases). The CDR3 is made up of 13 amino acids. Germline V gives CDR1 SGHNT, CDR2 YENEEA. V was pared by 5 bases and J by 8 bases, with 13 bases between. The CDR3 DNA reads as TGTGCCAGCAGCGCAACCCCGGAGGACATTCAGTACTTC. Encoded protein: CASSATPEDIQYF.

This chain uses TRBV5-1 with TRBJ2-1; 11 bases align to TRBD2. Germline CDR1 and CDR2: SGHRS and YFSETQ. CDR3 size: 16 residues. Trimming removed 4 bases from V and 2 bases from J; junction bases left unmatched: 5. The chain's CDR3 is CASSQGTSGAYNEQFF. Written as DNA, the CDR3 is TGCGCCAGCAGCCAAGGGACTAGCGGCGCCTACAATGAGCAGTTCTTC.

J is TRBJ2-1 and V is TRBV7-2; 14 bases are a match to TRBD2. CDR1 is SGHTA and CDR2 is FQGNSA in the germline V gene. The CDR3 covers 19 residues. The V segment lost 2 bases and the J segment 9 bases; nucleotides outside the gene matches: 15. The CDR3 spells CASSLYAPGLAGVVSEQFF. CDR3 DNA sequence: TGTGCCAGCAGCTTATACGCTCCGGGACTAGCGGGAGTAGTGAGTGAGCAGTTCTTC.